The rows below give T cell receptor beta chains drawn from one sample of a study of graft-versus-host responses after intestinal transplantation. Their target antigens are unknown. TCRdb's copy holds only in-frame clones and misses some; the assay was immunoSEQ multiplex PCR. The sample includes approximately 97,000 clones, 90% to 95% seen only once; the top ten take about 0.18%. Sequenced here: unstimulated CD4+ T cells sorted from spleen or lymph node cells, sampled before transplant. These receptors were collected from a human donor who was the organ donor for an intestinal transplant. The CDR3 runs from the conserved cysteine through the conserved F or W. Expanded clones are given a class, and other clones once, few, many or no size at all.

v_call	clone_size	j_call	cdr3_aa
TRBV4-3	.	TRBJ2-7	CASSQEGGQGLHEQYF
TRBV27	.	TRBJ1-2	CASSLGAPIYGYTF
TRBV27	.	TRBJ2-7	CASRRTGQLYEQYF
TRBV7-2	.	TRBJ2-1	CASSRGLAGGYNEQFF
TRBV4-3	.	TRBJ1-2	CASSQGYRQGYGYTF
TRBV6-1	.	TRBJ1-2	CATMPSGRQSYGYTF
TRBV7-2	.	TRBJ2-2	CASSLTAANTGELFF
TRBV9	.	TRBJ2-6	CASTLPGANVLTF
TRBV4-2	.	TRBJ2-7	CASSQEPGHRYEQYF
TRBV5-6	.	TRBJ1-5	CASSFGREFQHF
TRBV1	.	TRBJ1-6	CTSSPRAGAYNSPLHF
TRBV5-8	.	TRBJ2-2	CASSLRRGLGGELFF
TRBV5-4	.	TRBJ2-5	CASSSGQTQETQYF
TRBV7-3	.	TRBJ2-2	CASSLNTPGVTGELFF
TRBV6-5	.	TRBJ1-1	CASSYSRGNTEAFF
TRBV6-1	.	TRBJ1-2	CASSPVNYGYTF
TRBV14	.	TRBJ1-2	CASSQARYGYTF
TRBV6-4	.	TRBJ2-1	CASSDTPRTAEQFF
TRBV5-4	once	TRBJ2-2	CASSLGLAADTGELFF
TRBV18	.	TRBJ2-1	CASSPGLAGGKTAPNEQFF
TRBV27	.	TRBJ2-7	CASRSTALTSAEQYF
TRBV6-5	.	TRBJ1-5	CASSRRQGARPQHF
TRBV9	.	TRBJ1-3	CASSVQGLSGNTIYF
TRBV7-2	.	TRBJ2-7	CASSRDLLQSSYEQYF
TRBV5-1	.	TRBJ2-7	CASSLVPGQYSYEQYF
TRBV7-9	.	TRBJ2-1	CASNEGDREDEQFF
TRBV10-3	.	TRBJ2-1	CASTDYNEQFF